This T cell receptor (beta chain) was captured in a study of shared clonotypes between healthy human individuals. The germline V gene encodes CDR1 SGHAT and CDR2 FQNNGV. The CDR3 is made up of 14 amino acids. The V end was cut by 5 bases, the J end by 5 bases, with 12 bases between. The study, taken as a whole, reports: Blood was the only sampled material, and tissue repertoires likely differ. Approximately 5% was the fraction of naive CD4 clonotypes found shared across a few donors.

Sequenced by immunoSEQ multiplex PCR; TCRdb stores in-frame clones only, minus some. The sample consists of nearly 750,000 clones, 55% to 80% of them appearing once. Note on this clone: The antigen is not known.

The V gene is TRBV11-2, the J gene TRBJ2-2; no clear D. The TCR was taken from a woman aged 25 to 39 in good health. The specimen sequenced was memory CD4+ T cells sorted from blood. Subset indicated: CD45RA-negative fraction. In DNA, the CDR3 is TGTGCCAGCAGCCCCCCTCCACAAACCGGGGAGCTGTTTTTT. Protein product: CASSPPPQTGELFF.